This TCR beta chain was sequenced for a study of response to subunit inactivated influenza vaccine. Broader study findings: The authors put forward the suggestion that each seasonal influenza vaccination may bring in only a limited number of new T cells.

This clonotype was found a few times. Its target is unknown. MiXCR, run by TCRdb on the RT-PCR reads, gives a single entry per CDR3 protein. The sample contains hundreds of thousands of distinct CDR3 sequences, about 20% of which appear only once. CDR3 size: 13 residues. Trimming left V 0 bases short and J 4 bases short, with 9 bases between. Germline V lookup: CDR1 GTSNPN, CDR2 SVGIG (reference sequence). V is TRBV30 and J is TRBJ2-5, with unresolved D. The input for sequencing was PBMCs from blood, taken about 19 months after vaccination. This clonotype was sampled from a man aged 50-75 years who received an inactivated influenza vaccine. CDR3 sequence: CAWSVRLRETQYF. CDR3 in DNA: TGTGCCTGGAGTGTTCGGCTGAGAGAGACCCAGTACTTC.